The 16 T cell receptor beta chains presented below share a single source sample, sequenced in a study of blood T cell repertoires in COVID-19. Clones were sequenced by immunoSEQ multiplex PCR, and TCRdb holds only the in-frame ones, with some missing. The profile covers 180,000 or so clones, with around 85% appearing a single time and roughly 11% taken by the ten largest. Material: peripheral blood. Receptors originate from a woman between 55 and 75 years old with COVID-19, enrolled during active disease.

This clone showed up just a few times. CDR3 DNA: TGTGCCAGCAGCCGGACTAGCGGGAGACTCAACGAGCAGTACTTC. Translating it yields CASSRTSGRLNEQYF. This chain uses TRBV25-1 with TRBJ2-7; 13 positions match TRBD2. The germline CDR1 and CDR2 sequences are MGHDK and SYGVNS. The CDR3 has 15 residues. V lost 6 bases and J lost 5; bases outside the gene matches: 7.

The chain employs TRBV27 and TRBJ1-5; TRBD1 agrees at 11 bases. V trimming: 2 bases; J trimming: 6 bases; junction bases outside the gene matches: 6. Looked up from germline, CDR1 is MNHEY and CDR2 is SMNVEV (reference sequence). The CDR3 extends over 16 amino acids. CDR3 sequence (DNA): TGTGCCAGCAGTTTAAGCAGGACAGGGGGCTTTCAGCCCCAGCATTTT. The encoded protein is CASSLSRTGGFQPQHF.

CDR3 protein: CASSLGSGLTDTQYF. As DNA, the CDR3 is TGTGCCAGCAGCTTAGGTAGCGGGCTAACAGATACGCAGTATTTT. V and J are TRBV5-6 and TRBJ2-3; 7 bases align to TRBD2. Germline V gene data show CDR1 as SGHDT and CDR2 as YYEEEE. V lost 2 bases to trimming and J lost 3 bases; unmatched junction nucleotides: 6. The CDR3 consists of 15 residues.

This chain links TRBV6-6 with TRBJ2-4, with TRBD2 matching 11 bases. The CDR3 runs to 18 residues. V trimming: 5 bases; J trimming: 0 bases; junction bases outside the gene matches: 9. Germline lookup yields CDR1 MNHNY and CDR2 SVGAGI (reference sequence). CDR3 sequence (DNA): TGTGCCAGCAGTCGCGGGACTAGCGGTCGGGTAGCCAAAAACATTCAGTACTTC. It encodes CASSRGTSGRVAKNIQYF.

In this sample, this clone turned up once. The CDR3: CASILDRFNYGYTF. The CDR3 DNA reads as TGTGCCAGCATTCTTGACAGGTTTAACTATGGCTACACCTTC. This sequence joins TRBV6-5 and TRBJ1-2; possibly TRBD1 for D (6 bases). The CDR3 runs 14 residues. V was pared by 7 bases and J by 1 base, with 13 bases between. Looked up from germline, CDR1 is MNHEY and CDR2 is SVGAGI.

The chain has TRBV18 and TRBJ1-2, with D possibly being TRBD1 (6 bases). This CDR3 has 16 amino acids. Germline V CDR1 and CDR2: KGHSH, LQKENI. Trimming pared 2 bases from V and 1 base from J, leaving 14 bases between. In DNA, the CDR3 is TGTGCCAGCTCACCATCGGGGACACAGCATAACTATGGCTACACCTTC. Residues: CASSPSGTQHNYGYTF.

The chain uses TRBV2 and TRBJ1-6, with D possibly matching TRBD1 (5 bases). CDR1 SNHLY and CDR2 FYNNEI come from the germline V gene. CDR3 length: 11 residues. Trimming removed 7 bases at V and 17 bases at J, with 15 bases between. Here the CDR3 reads CASTLTEPVHF. For the CDR3, the DNA is TGTGCCAGCACCCTGACAGAGCCCGTCCACTTT.

This clone has a single count. The chain carries TRBV6-5 and TRBJ2-5; 9 nucleotides agree with TRBD1. Trimming removed 5 bases from V and 5 bases from J; junction bases left unmatched: 6. CDR3 length: 14 residues. Germline values: CDR1 MNHEY, CDR2 SVGAGI. CDR3: CASSLMTGGETQYF. DNA of the CDR3: TGTGCCAGCAGTCTTATGACAGGGGGGGAGACCCAGTACTTC.

The chain is built from TRBV12-3 or TRBV12-4 and TRBJ1-1, with a tentative D call TRBD1 (6 bases). The length of the CDR3 is 13 residues. V was trimmed by 7 bases and J by 2 bases, leaving 11 bases between them. The CDR3 sequence is CASKQGINTEAFF. CDR3 nucleotide sequence: TGTGCCAGCAAACAGGGAATAAACACTGAAGCTTTCTTT.

The chain has TRBV28 and TRBJ1-2; TRBD1 is a possible D gene (5 bases). Germline values: CDR1 MDHEN, CDR2 SYDVKM. Trimming shortened V by 6 bases and J by 4 bases, and 21 bases separated the two germline ends. The CDR3 covers 16 residues. CDR3 amino acids: CASSIGDFALGYGYTF. CDR3 coding DNA: TGTGCCAGCAGCATAGGGGACTTCGCCCTTGGCTATGGCTACACCTTC.

The CDR3 protein is CASSRQGALRNSPLHF. CDR3 coding DNA: TGTGCCAGCAGCAGACAGGGGGCTTTGAGGAATTCACCCCTCCACTTT. This chain links TRBV7-9 with TRBJ1-6, with 10 bases fitting TRBD1. The V gene end was trimmed by 5 bases and the J gene end by 7 bases; junction bases not matched to a gene: 8. This CDR3 is built from 16 residues. CDR1 is SEHNR and CDR2 is FQNEAQ in the germline V gene (reference sequence).

This chain links TRBV6-1 with TRBJ1-2; D ambiguous. The germline CDR1 and CDR2 sequences are MNHNS and SASEGT. This CDR3 has 14 amino acids. Trimming removed 2 bases from V and 4 bases from J, with 11 bases in between. The CDR3 coding sequence is TGTGCCAGCAGTGAATCAGTCACAACCTATGGCTACACCTTC. This translates into CASSESVTTYGYTF.

This clone was observed a few times. The chain joins TRBV29-1 to TRBJ1-2; maybe TRBD1 (6 bases). The V gene lost 4 bases and the J gene lost 3 bases, with 15 bases spanning the gap. Germline CDR1 reads SQVTM; CDR2 reads ANQGSEA. The CDR3 is 14 amino acids. CDR3 region: CSVAAGQGYYGYTF. The CDR3 nucleotides are TGCAGCGTTGCGGCCGGCCAGGGGTACTATGGCTACACCTTC.

The rearrangement links TRBV6-5 to TRBJ2-7; 8 nucleotides line up with TRBD1. This CDR3 has 14 amino acids. With 6 bases clipped from V and 7 bases from J, the junction kept 11 bases outside the gene matches. Looked up from germline, CDR1 is MNHEY and CDR2 is SVGAGI. The CDR3 is CASSHSTGVGEQYF. CDR3 DNA sequence: TGTGCCAGCAGCCACTCGACAGGGGTCGGGGAGCAGTACTTC.

The J gene is TRBJ2-5, the V gene TRBV12-5, with D possibly TRBD1 on 5 matching bases. The ends were cut back, 3 bases at V and 2 bases at J, with 10 bases in the middle. This CDR3 has 14 residues. Germline-derived CDR1 and CDR2 are LGHNT and FRNRAP. The CDR3 nucleotides are TGTGCTAGTGGTTTAGGGGCGGCACAAGAGACCCAGTACTTC. Its translation: CASGLGAAQETQYF.

The chain recombines TRBV11-2 with TRBJ1-4; D perhaps matches TRBD1 (6 bases). The CDR3 length is 14 residues. Germline V lookup: CDR1 SGHAT, CDR2 FQNNGV. V was clipped by 3 bases and J by 7 bases, with 12 bases between them. CDR3: CASSFVGRGEKLFF. The CDR3 coding sequence is TGTGCCAGCAGCTTCGTCGGCAGGGGTGAAAAACTGTTTTTT.